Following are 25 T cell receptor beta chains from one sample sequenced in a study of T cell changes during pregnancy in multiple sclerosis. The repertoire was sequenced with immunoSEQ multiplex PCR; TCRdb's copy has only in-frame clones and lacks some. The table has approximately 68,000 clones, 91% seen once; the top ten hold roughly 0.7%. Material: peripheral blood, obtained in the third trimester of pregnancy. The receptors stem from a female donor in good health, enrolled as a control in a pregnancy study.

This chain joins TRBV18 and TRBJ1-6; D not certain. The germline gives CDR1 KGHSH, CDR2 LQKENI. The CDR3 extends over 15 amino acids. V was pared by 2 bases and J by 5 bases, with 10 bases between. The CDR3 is CASSPGRRNNSPLHF. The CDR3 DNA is TGTGCCAGCTCACCAGGGAGAAGAAATAATTCACCCCTCCACTTT.

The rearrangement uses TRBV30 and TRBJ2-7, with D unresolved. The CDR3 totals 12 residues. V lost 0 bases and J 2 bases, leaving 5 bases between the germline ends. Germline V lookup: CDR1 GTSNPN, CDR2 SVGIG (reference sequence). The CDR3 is CAWSVYTYEQYF. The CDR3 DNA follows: TGTGCCTGGAGTGTATATACCTACGAGCAGTACTTC.

The CDR3 DNA reads TGTGCCAGCAGCTTGGGTGCAGGGGGGAACACTGAAGCTTTCTTT. This translates into CASSLGAGGNTEAFF. J is TRBJ1-1 and V is TRBV5-4; TRBD1 matches at 7 bases. Trimming removed 0 bases from V and 1 base from J; junction bases left unmatched: 3. CDR1 and CDR2 (germline): SGHNT, YYREEE (reference sequence). This CDR3 contains 15 residues.

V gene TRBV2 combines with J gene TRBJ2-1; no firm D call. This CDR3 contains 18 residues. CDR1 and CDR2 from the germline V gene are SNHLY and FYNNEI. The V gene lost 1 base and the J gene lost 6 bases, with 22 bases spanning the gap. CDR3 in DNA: TGTGCCAGCAGTGAAGTCAGAGGAACCCCCCCTCTTCGCAATGAGCAGTTCTTC. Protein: CASSEVRGTPPLRNEQFF.

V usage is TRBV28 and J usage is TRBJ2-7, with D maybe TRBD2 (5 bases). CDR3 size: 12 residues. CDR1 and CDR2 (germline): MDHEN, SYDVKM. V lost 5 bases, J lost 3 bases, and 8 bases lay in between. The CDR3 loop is CASSLLDYEQYF. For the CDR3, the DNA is TGTGCCAGCAGTCTACTAGACTACGAGCAGTACTTC.

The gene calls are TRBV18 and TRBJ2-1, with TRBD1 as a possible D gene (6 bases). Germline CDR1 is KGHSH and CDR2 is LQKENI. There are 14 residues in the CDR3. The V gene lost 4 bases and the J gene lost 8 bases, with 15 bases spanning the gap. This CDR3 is CASSRQGNNDEQFF. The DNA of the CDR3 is TGTGCCAGCTCACGCCAGGGGAACAATGATGAGCAGTTCTTC.

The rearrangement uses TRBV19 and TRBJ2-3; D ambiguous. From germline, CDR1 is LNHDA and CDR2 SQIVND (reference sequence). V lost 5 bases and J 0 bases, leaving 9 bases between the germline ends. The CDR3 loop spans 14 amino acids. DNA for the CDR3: TGTGCCAGTAGTCCACAGTATAGCACAGATACGCAGTATTTT. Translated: CASSPQYSTDTQYF.

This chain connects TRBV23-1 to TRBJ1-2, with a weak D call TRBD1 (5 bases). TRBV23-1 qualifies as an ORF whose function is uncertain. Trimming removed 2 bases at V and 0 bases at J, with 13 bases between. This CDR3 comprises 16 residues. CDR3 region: CASSQGGTSANYGYTF. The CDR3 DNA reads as TGCGCCAGCAGTCAAGGAGGGACCTCAGCTAACTATGGCTACACCTTC.

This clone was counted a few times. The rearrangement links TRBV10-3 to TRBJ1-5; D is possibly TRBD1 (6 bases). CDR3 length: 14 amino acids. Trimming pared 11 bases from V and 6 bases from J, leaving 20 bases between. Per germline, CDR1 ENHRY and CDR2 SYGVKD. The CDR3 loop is CAASTGIGSQPQHF. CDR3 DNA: TGTGCCGCGAGCACAGGGATTGGAAGTCAGCCCCAGCATTTT.

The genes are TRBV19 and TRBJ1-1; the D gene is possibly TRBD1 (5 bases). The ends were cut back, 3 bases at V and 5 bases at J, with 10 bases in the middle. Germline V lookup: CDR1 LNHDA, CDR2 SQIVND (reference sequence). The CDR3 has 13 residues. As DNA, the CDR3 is TGTGCCAGTAGTATGAGGTCAGGGACTGAAGCTTTCTTT. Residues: CASSMRSGTEAFF. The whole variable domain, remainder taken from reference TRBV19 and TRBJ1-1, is DGGITQSPKYLFRKEGQNVTLSCEQNLNHDAMYWYRQDPGQGLRLIYYSQIVNDFQKGDIAEGYSVSREKKESFPLTVTSAQKNPTAFYLCASSMRSGTEAFFGQGTRLTVV.

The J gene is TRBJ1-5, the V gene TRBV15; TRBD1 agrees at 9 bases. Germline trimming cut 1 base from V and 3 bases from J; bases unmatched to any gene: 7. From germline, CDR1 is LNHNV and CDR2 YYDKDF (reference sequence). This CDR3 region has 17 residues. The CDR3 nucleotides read TGTGCCACCAGCAGAGTCCGGGACAGGGTGAACAATCAGCCCCAGCATTTT. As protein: CATSRVRDRVNNQPQHF. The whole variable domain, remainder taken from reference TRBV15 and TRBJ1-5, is DAMVIQNPRYQVTQFGKPVTLSCSQTLNHNVMYWYQQKSSQAPKLLFHYYDKDFNNEADTPDNFQSRRPNTSFCFLDIRSPGLGDTAMYLCATSRVRDRVNNQPQHFGDGTRLSIL.

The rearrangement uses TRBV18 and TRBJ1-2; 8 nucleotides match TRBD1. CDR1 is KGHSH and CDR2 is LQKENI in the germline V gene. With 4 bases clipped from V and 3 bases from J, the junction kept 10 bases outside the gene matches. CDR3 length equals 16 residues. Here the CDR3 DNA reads TGTGCCAGCTCACAATTGGACAGGGCAGGTGACTATGGCTACACCTTC. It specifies CASSQLDRAGDYGYTF.

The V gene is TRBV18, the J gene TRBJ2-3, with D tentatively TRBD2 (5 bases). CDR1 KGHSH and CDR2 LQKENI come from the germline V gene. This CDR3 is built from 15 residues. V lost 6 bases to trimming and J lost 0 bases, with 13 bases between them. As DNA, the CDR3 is TGTGCCAGCTCCCTTTTGGAGGCTAGCACAGATACGCAGTATTTT. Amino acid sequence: CASSLLEASTDTQYF. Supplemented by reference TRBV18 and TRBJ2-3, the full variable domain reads NAGVMQNPRHLVRRRGQEARLRCSPMKGHSHVYWYRQLPEEGLKFMVYLQKENIIDESGMPKERFSAEFPKEGPSILRIQQVVRGDSAAYFCASSLLEASTDTQYFGPGTRLTVL.

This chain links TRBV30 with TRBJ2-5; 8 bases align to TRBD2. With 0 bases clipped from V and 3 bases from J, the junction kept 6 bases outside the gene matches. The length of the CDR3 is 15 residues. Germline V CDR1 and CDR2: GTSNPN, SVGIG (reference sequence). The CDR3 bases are TGTGCCTGGAGTGTACTAGCGGCTGTCAAAGAGACCCAGTACTTC. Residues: CAWSVLAAVKETQYF.

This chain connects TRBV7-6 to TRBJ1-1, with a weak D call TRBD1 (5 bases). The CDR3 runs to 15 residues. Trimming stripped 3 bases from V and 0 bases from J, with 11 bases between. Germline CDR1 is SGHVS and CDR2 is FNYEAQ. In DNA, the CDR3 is TGTGCCAGCAGCTTCGGGGGACGGATGAACACTGAAGCTTTCTTT. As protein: CASSFGGRMNTEAFF. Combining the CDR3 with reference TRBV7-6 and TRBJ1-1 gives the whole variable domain GAGVSQSPRYKVTKRGQDVALRCDPISGHVSLYWYRQALGQGPEFLTYFNYEAQQDKSGLPNDRFSAERPEGSISTLTIQRTEQRDSAMYRCASSFGGRMNTEAFFGQGTRLTVV.

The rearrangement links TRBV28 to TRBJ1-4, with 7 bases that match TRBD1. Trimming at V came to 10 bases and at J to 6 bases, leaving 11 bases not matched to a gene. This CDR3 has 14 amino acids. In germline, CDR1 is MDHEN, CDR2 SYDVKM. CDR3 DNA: TGTGCCATCCCGGCCGGAGGGGGCGATGAAAAACTGTTTTTT. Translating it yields CAIPAGGGDEKLFF.

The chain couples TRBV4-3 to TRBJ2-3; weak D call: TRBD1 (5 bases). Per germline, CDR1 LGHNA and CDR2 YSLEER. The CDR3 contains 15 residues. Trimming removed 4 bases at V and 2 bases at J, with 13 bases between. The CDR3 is CASSRQPQATDTQYF. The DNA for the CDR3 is TGCGCCAGCAGCCGCCAACCACAGGCCACAGATACGCAGTATTTT.

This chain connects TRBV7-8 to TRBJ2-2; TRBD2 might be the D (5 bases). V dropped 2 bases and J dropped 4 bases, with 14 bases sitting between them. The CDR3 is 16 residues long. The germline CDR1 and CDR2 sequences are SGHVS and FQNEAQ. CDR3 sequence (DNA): TGTGCCAGCAGCTTATTGTCTCACGCGGGCACCGGGGAGCTGTTTTTT. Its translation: CASSLLSHAGTGELFF.

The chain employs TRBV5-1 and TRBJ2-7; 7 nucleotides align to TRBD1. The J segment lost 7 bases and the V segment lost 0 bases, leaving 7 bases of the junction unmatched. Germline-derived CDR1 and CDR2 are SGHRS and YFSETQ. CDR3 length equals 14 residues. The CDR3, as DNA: TGCGCCAGCAGCTTGGGACAGGGTTCTAAAGAGCAGTACTTC. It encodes CASSLGQGSKEQYF.

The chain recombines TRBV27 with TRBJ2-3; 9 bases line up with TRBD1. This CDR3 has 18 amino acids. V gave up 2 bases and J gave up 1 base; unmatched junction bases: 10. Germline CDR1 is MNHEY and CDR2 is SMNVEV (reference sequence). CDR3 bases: TGTGCCAGCAGTTTAACCCCAAACAGGGGGCGAGGCACAGATACGCAGTATTTT. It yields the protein CASSLTPNRGRGTDTQYF.

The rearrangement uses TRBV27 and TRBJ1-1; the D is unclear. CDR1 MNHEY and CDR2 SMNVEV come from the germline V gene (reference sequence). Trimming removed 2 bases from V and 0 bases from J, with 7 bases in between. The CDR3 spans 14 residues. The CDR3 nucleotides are TGTGCCAGCAGTTTACGCACAATGAACACTGAAGCTTTCTTT. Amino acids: CASSLRTMNTEAFF.

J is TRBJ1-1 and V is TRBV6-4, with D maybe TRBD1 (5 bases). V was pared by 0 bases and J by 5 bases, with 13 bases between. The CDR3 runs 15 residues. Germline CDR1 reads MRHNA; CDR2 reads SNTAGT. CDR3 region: CASSDSRRGLTEAFF. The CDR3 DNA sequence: TGTGCCAGCAGTGACTCGAGGCGGGGACTAACTGAAGCTTTCTTT.

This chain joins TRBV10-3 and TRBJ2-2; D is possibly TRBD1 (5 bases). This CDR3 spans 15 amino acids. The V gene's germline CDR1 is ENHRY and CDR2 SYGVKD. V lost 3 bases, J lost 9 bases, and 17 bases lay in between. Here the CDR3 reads CAISDALRDSRELFF. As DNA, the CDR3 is TGTGCCATCAGTGATGCGCTTAGAGACAGCCGGGAGCTGTTTTTT.

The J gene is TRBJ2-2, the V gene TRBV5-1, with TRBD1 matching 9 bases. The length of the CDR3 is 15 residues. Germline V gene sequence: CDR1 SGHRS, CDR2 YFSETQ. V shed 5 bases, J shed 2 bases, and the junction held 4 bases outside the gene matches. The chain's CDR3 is CASSQGQGNTGELFF. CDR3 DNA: TGCGCCAGCAGTCAGGGACAGGGTAACACCGGGGAGCTGTTTTTT. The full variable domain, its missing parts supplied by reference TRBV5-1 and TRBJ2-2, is KAGVTQTPRYLIKTRGQQVTLSCSPISGHRSVSWYQQTPGQGLQFLFEYFSETQRNKGNFPGRFSGRQFSNSRSEMNVSTLELGDSALYLCASSQGQGNTGELFFGEGSRLTVL.

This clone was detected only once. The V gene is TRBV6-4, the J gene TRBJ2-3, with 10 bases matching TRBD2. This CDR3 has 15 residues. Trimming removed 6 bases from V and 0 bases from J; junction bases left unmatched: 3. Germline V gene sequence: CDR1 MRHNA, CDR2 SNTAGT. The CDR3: CASSRLAGSTDTQYF. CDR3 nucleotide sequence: TGTGCCAGCAGCCGACTAGCGGGTAGCACAGATACGCAGTATTTT.